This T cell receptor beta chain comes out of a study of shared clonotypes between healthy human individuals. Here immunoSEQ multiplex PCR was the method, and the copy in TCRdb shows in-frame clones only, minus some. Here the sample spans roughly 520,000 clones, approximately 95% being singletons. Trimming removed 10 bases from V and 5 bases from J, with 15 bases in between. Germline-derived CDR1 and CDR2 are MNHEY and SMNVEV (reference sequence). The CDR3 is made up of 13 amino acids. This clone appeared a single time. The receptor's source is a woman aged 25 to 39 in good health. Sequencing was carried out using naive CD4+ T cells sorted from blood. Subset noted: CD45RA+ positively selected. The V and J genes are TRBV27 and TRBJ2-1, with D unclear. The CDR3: CATKPPFDNEQFF. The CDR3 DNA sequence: TGTGCCACCAAACCCCCGTTTGACAATGAGCAGTTCTTC.